A single sample gave rise to the 2 T cell receptor beta chains below, sequenced in a study of T cells in Graves' hyperthyroidism and ophthalmopathy. The investigators amplified TCR beta CDR3 regions from RNA transcripts. Using the HTBI primer set, a first-round RT-PCR was run on the TCR CDR3. One entry per CDR3 protein, called by TCRdb with MiXCR from the multiplex PCR reads. The sample consists of some 620,000 distinct CDR3 sequences, 16% of them appearing once. The sequenced sample was blood. These receptors all stem from a woman aged 25 to 39 with Graves' hyperthyroidism.

This clonotype appeared many times. V gene TRBV6-1 combines with J gene TRBJ1-1, with D possibly matching TRBD1 (6 bases). The length of the CDR3 is 14 residues. V lost 7 bases to trimming and J lost 10 bases, with 22 bases between them. Germline CDR1 reads MNHNS; CDR2 reads SASEGT. In nucleotides, the CDR3 is TGTGCCAGCACCACCCAGGACGGGGGGCGGAGAGCTTTCTTT. Residues: CASTTQDGGRRAFF.

This clonotype has just one count. The V gene is TRBV29-1, the J gene TRBJ2-7; TRBD1 is a possible D gene (5 bases). With 5 bases removed from V and 3 bases from J, the gap between germline ends came to 8 bases. CDR1 is SQVTM, CDR2 ANQGSEA, per germline. This CDR3 has 11 residues. The CDR3 spells CSVSGNYEQYF. The CDR3 DNA follows: TGCAGCGTTTCAGGGAACTACGAGCAGTACTTC.